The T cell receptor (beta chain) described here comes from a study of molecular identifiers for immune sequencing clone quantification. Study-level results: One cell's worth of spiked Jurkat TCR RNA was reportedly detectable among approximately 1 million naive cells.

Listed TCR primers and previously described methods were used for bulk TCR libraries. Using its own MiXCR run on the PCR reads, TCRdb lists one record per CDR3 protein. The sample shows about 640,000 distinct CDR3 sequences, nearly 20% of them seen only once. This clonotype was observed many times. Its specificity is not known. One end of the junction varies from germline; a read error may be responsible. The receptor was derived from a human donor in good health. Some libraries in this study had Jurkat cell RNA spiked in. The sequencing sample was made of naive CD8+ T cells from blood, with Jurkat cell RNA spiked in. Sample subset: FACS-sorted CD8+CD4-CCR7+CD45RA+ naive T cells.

The CDR3 DNA reads TGTGCCAGCAGCTTAGGCGCGGGGTACGAGCAGTACTTC. Protein: CASSLGAGYEQYF. The chain uses TRBV5-1 and TRBJ2-7; tentative D call: TRBD2 (6 bases). CDR1 SGHRS and CDR2 YFSETQ come from the germline V gene. This CDR3 is 13 amino acids long.